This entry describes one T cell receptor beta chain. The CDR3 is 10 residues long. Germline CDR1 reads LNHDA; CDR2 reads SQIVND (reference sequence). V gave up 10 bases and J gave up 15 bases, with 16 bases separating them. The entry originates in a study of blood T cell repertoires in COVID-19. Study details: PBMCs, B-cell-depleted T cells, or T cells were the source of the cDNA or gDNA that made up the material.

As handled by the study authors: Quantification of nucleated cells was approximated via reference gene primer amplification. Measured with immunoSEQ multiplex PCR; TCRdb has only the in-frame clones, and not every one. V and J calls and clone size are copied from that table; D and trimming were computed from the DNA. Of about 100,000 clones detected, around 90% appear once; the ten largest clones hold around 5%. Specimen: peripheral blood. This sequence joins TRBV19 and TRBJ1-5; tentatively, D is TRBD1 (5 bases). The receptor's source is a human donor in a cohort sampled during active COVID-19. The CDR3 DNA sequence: TGTGCCATACCTAGGCAGGGAAGGCATTTT. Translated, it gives CAIPRQGRHF.